The 14 T cell receptor beta chains given below trace back to one sample, sequenced in a study of cytomegalovirus exposure and HLA in healthy donors. Vbeta (60) and Jbeta (13) primers were used in the PCR. Method: immunoSEQ multiplex PCR; TCRdb's copy keeps in-frame clones and lacks some. The repertoire consists of about 95,000 clones, with about four fifths occurring once and the leading ten covering over 9.5%. The specimen was PBMCs. These receptors were taken from a man between 18 and 29 years old in good health and CMV-seropositive.

This chain connects TRBV2 to TRBJ1-3, with 8 positions matching TRBD1. The CDR3 is 16 amino acids. With V trimmed by 1 base and J by 3 bases, 5 bases remained unmatched. Germline V CDR1 and CDR2: SNHLY, FYNNEI. The CDR3 DNA sequence: TGTGCCAGCAGTGAAGGGGACAGGTGGAGTGGAAACACCATATATTTT. Residues: CASSEGDRWSGNTIYF.

V is TRBV28 and J is TRBJ2-2; TRBD1 aligns across 11 bases. Germline CDR1 and CDR2: MDHEN and SYDVKM. J lost 3 bases, V lost 6 bases, and 3 bases had no gene match. CDR3 length equals 15 residues. CDR3 sequence reads: CASRDRGLDTGELFF. As DNA, the CDR3 is TGTGCCAGCAGGGACAGGGGGCTTGACACCGGGGAGCTGTTTTTT. The variable domain in full, completed from reference TRBV28 and TRBJ2-2, reads DVKVTQSSRYLVKRTGEKVFLECVQDMDHENMFWYRQDPGLGLRLIYFSYDVKMKEKGDIPEGYSVSREKKERFSLILESASTNQTSMYLCASRDRGLDTGELFFGEGSRLTVL.

The rearrangement uses TRBV4-1 and TRBJ1-1; 9 nucleotides agree with TRBD1. V lost 4 bases and J lost 5; bases outside the gene matches: 5. CDR1 and CDR2 from the germline V gene are MGHRA and YSYEKL. The CDR3 is 14 amino acids. DNA of the CDR3: TGCGCCAGCAGCCGGGGACAGGGTGTGACTGAAGCTTTCTTT. This codes for CASSRGQGVTEAFF.

The rearrangement uses TRBV2 and TRBJ1-5; D is undetermined. Germline loops: CDR1 SNHLY, CDR2 FYNNEI. Trimming pared 7 bases from V and 11 bases from J, leaving 15 bases between. The CDR3 sequence is 12 residues long. CDR3 DNA sequence: TGTGCCAGCAACAGAGACGGTCGGACCCAGCATTTT. It translates to CASNRDGRTQHF.

The chain uses TRBV27 and TRBJ1-2; D remains unclear. The germline V gene encodes CDR1 MNHEY and CDR2 SMNVEV (reference sequence). Trimming left V 2 bases short and J 4 bases short, with 11 bases between. There are 14 residues in the CDR3. The DNA for the CDR3 is TGTGCCAGCAGTTTAGCGGGGTTAGGCTATGGCTACACCTTC. Translating gives CASSLAGLGYGYTF.

The V and J genes are TRBV28 and TRBJ1-3; a possible D gene is TRBD1 (6 bases). Trimming took off 1 base at V and 3 bases at J, with 7 bases between the two ends. The CDR3 runs to 14 residues. Germline V CDR1 and CDR2: MDHEN, SYDVKM. CDR3 amino acids: CASSLSGDGNTIYF. The CDR3 DNA reads TGTGCCAGCAGTTTATCAGGGGATGGAAACACCATATATTTT.

CDR3 DNA: TGTGCCAGCAGCGCGGCCTCTAACTATGGCTACACCTTC. Its translation is CASSAASNYGYTF. The chain joins TRBV6-1 to TRBJ1-2; D gene unclear. Germline V gene data show CDR1 as MNHNS and CDR2 as SASEGT. CDR3 size: 13 residues. The V and J ends lost 6 bases and 0 bases respectively, with 8 bases between them.

The J gene is TRBJ1-4, the V gene TRBV5-6; 11 bases align to TRBD1. The germline V gene encodes CDR1 SGHDT and CDR2 YYEEEE. The CDR3 covers 14 residues. With V trimmed by 4 bases and J by 8 bases, 4 bases remained unmatched. CDR3 in amino acids: CASSMGQGVEKLFF. DNA for the CDR3: TGTGCCAGCAGCATGGGACAGGGGGTCGAAAAACTGTTTTTT.

In this sample, this clone turned up a few times. The chain has TRBV13 and TRBJ1-5; 9 nucleotides align to TRBD1. The length of the CDR3 is 17 residues. Germline-derived CDR1 and CDR2 are PRHDT and FYEKMQ (reference sequence). The trim removed 9 bases at V and 2 bases at J, leaving 14 bases unmatched. For the CDR3, the DNA is TGTGCCAGAAAACGGGGACAGGGAGTTATAGGCAATCAGCCCCAGCATTTT. Amino acid sequence: CARKRGQGVIGNQPQHF.

J is TRBJ2-5 and V is TRBV5-1; 10 bases agree with TRBD2. TRBJ2-7 explains the end of the DNA better; the J call may be wrong. Germline values: CDR1 SGHRS, CDR2 YFSETQ. The CDR3 covers 14 residues. Here the CDR3 reads CASSDTSGAYEQYF. The CDR3 nucleotides read TGCGCCAGCAGCGATACTAGCGGGGCCTACGAGCAGTACTTC.

This sequence joins TRBV18 and TRBJ2-7, with D perhaps matching TRBD1 (5 bases). Trimming removed 0 bases from V and 5 bases from J, with 11 bases in between. The CDR3 totals 14 residues. Germline V gives CDR1 KGHSH, CDR2 LQKENI. The CDR3 DNA follows: TGTGCCAGCTCACCACCATCAGGGTTGAACGAGCAGTACTTC. Its protein product is CASSPPSGLNEQYF.

The V and J genes are TRBV6-5 and TRBJ1-5, with D perhaps TRBD1 (6 bases). CDR1 and CDR2 from the germline V gene are MNHEY and SVGAGI. CDR3 length: 15 residues. V was pared by 6 bases and J by 0 bases, with 12 bases between. The CDR3 sequence is CASSLTGHSNQPQHF. CDR3 sequence (DNA): TGTGCCAGCAGCCTAACGGGACATAGCAATCAGCCCCAGCATTTT.

This chain joins TRBV2 and TRBJ2-7, with TRBD2 matching 7 bases. The CDR3 is made up of 13 amino acids. Germline assignment: CDR1 SNHLY and CDR2 FYNNEI. V was pared by 11 bases and J by 0 bases, with 7 bases of the junction left unmatched. The CDR3 reads CAGAGDPSYEQYF. The CDR3 region has the DNA TGTGCCGGGGCGGGGGATCCCTCCTACGAGCAGTACTTC.

The rearrangement links TRBV5-1 to TRBJ1-5, with no clear D. The V end was cut by 0 bases, the J end by 5 bases, with 6 bases between. CDR3 length equals 13 residues. CDR1 is SGHRS and CDR2 is YFSETQ in the germline V gene. The CDR3 sequence: CASSLEPDQPQHF. In DNA, the CDR3 is TGCGCCAGCAGCTTGGAGCCTGATCAGCCCCAGCATTTT.